The 7 T cell receptor beta chains reported below all come from one sample, sequenced in a study of T cell responses to AZD1222 COVID-19 vaccine. Assay: immunoSEQ multiplex PCR; the TCRdb copy retains only in-frame clones and omits some. The table has 100,000 to 150,000 clones, about 86% seen once. Specimen: peripheral blood, collected on day 0 of AZD1222 vaccination. These receptors all stem from an adult in good health.

The rearrangement joins TRBV18 to TRBJ2-3; D is ambiguous. The CDR3 is made up of 15 amino acids. Deletions cut 5 bases from V and 1 base from J, with 13 bases between. CDR1 KGHSH and CDR2 LQKENI come from the germline V gene. CDR3 bases: TGTGCCAGCTCAGAGAACCGCCCCGGCACAGATACGCAGTATTTT. Translating gives CASSENRPGTDTQYF.

In this sample, this clone turned up a few times. This chain connects TRBV5-1 to TRBJ1-4; 8 bases fit TRBD1. Germline V gene data show CDR1 as SGHRS and CDR2 as YFSETQ. Unmatched junction bases numbered 11, after V lost 6 bases and J lost 7 bases. The CDR3 sequence is 15 residues long. CDR3 nucleotide sequence: TGCGCCAGCAAGACGACAGGGGCGCGGACTGAAAAACTGTTTTTT. This gives the protein CASKTTGARTEKLFF. The complete variable domain, with remaining parts taken from reference TRBV5-1 and TRBJ1-4, reads KAGVTQTPRYLIKTRGQQVTLSCSPISGHRSVSWYQQTPGQGLQFLFEYFSETQRNKGNFPGRFSGRQFSNSRSEMNVSTLELGDSALYLCASKTTGARTEKLFFGSGTQLSVL.

The chain combines TRBV5-1 with TRBJ2-7; TRBD1 matches 7 bases. V lost 1 base and J lost 6; bases outside the gene matches: 7. The CDR3 totals 14 residues. Germline V gene lookup returns CDR1 SGHRS and CDR2 YFSETQ. The CDR3 bases are TGCGCCAGCAGCTTGACGTCGACAGGGTCCGAGCAGTACTTC. It encodes CASSLTSTGSEQYF.

The chain is built from TRBV3-1 (or the pseudogene TRBV3-2) and TRBJ1-2, with D uncertain. CDR1 is LGHDT and CDR2 is YNNKEL in the germline V gene (reference sequence). Trimming removed 0 bases at V and 0 bases at J, with 11 bases between. The CDR3 loop spans 16 amino acids. Here the CDR3 DNA reads TGTGCCAGCAGCCAAGATAGAGGCGCTACTAACTATGGCTACACCTTC. Protein sequence: CASSQDRGATNYGYTF.

V and J are TRBV6-5 and TRBJ1-6, with D perhaps TRBD1 (5 bases). In germline, CDR1 is MNHEY, CDR2 SVGAGI. Deletions cut 2 bases from V and 7 bases from J, with 15 bases between. This CDR3 has 16 residues. CDR3 region: CASSYMSDSQNSPLHF. The CDR3 DNA reads as TGTGCCAGCAGTTACATGTCAGACAGTCAGAATTCACCCCTCCACTTT.

The V gene is TRBV27, the J gene TRBJ1-2; 8 bases map to TRBD1. The V gene's germline CDR1 is MNHEY and CDR2 SMNVEV (reference sequence). V lost 5 bases and J lost 2; bases outside the gene matches: 4. The CDR3 has 14 residues. The CDR3 loop is CASSPGQGNYGYTF. The DNA for the CDR3 is TGTGCCAGCAGTCCAGGACAGGGAAACTATGGCTACACCTTC.

V gene TRBV6-5 combines with J gene TRBJ2-7; no definite D call. Trimming shortened V by 4 bases and J by 4 bases, and 11 bases separated the two germline ends. The CDR3 is made up of 13 amino acids. The germline V gene encodes CDR1 MNHEY and CDR2 SVGAGI. CDR3 DNA: TGTGCCAGCAGTTCCTCCTCATCTTACGAGCAGTACTTC. It yields the protein CASSSSSSYEQYF.